The clone carrying this T cell receptor beta chain occurred many times. These data come from a study of T cells after yellow fever vaccination. The CDR3 sequence is 14 residues long. Trimming removed 1 base from V and 1 base from J, with 9 bases in between. Germline V lookup: CDR1 DFQATT, CDR2 SNEGSKA (reference sequence). As TCR cDNA was made by 5'RACE template switching, a universal primer site and UMIs were added. TCRdb re-called the 5' RACE reads through MiXCR, storing one row per CDR3 protein. The data show some 150,000 distinct CDR3 sequences, with about 7% seen just once and approximately 0.64% held by the top ten.

J is TRBJ2-3 and V is TRBV20-1, with D tentatively TRBD2 (5 bases). Source: CD4+ T cells sorted from PBMCs, taken 10 days after the yellow fever booster vaccination. The TCR was taken from a man aged 25-45 years who received the YFV17D yellow fever vaccine. DNA of the CDR3: TGCAGTGCTAGAGTCGGAGCGGGCACAGATACGCAGTATTTT. Encoded protein: CSARVGAGTDTQYF.